Sequencing of this T cell receptor beta chain was carried out in a study of siplizumab effects on memory and regulatory T cells. General study results and limits: Researchers did not confirm the suppressive function of proliferating Tregs from siplizumab cultures.

Turning to this clone: Its antigen is unidentified. The sample has other DNA sequences that encode this CDR3 too.

The CDR3 consists of 12 residues. Germline CDR1 SEHNR, CDR2 FQNEAQ (reference sequence). V lost 3 bases, J lost 2 bases, and 5 bases lay in between. Per sample, roughly 10^5 TCR templates underwent assay. The data were produced by immunoSEQ multiplex PCR, yet TCRdb's version contains in-frame clones alone and is incomplete. The data hold some 100,000 clones, with 93% observed a single time. The chain uses TRBV7-9 and TRBJ2-7; the D is unclear. Specimen: CD8+ T cells sorted from blood. The receptor's source is a human donor in good health. Here the CDR3 reads CASSLGTYEQYF. DNA of the CDR3: TGTGCCAGCAGCTTGGGGACCTACGAGCAGTACTTC.